Reported below is one T cell receptor beta chain. Its target is unknown. The PCR used 60 Vbeta and 13 Jbeta primers. The repertoire was sequenced with immunoSEQ multiplex PCR; TCRdb's copy has only in-frame clones and lacks some. Counted here are around 150,000 clones, around 72% occurring once; the ten biggest clones make up 2.1%. The sample comes from a study of cytomegalovirus exposure and HLA in healthy donors. Trimming removed 2 bases at V and 8 bases at J, with 9 bases between. The CDR3 is made up of 12 amino acids. CDR1 and CDR2 (germline): SGHTA, FQGNSA. Study findings and constraints: Available immune exposure information was restricted to CMV serostatus only.

This receptor was obtained from a man aged 35 to 55 in good health and CMV-seronegative. Sequencing was done on a sample of PBMCs. The chain carries TRBV7-2 and TRBJ2-5; D remains ambiguous. CDR3 in amino acids: CASSLHQITQYF. For the CDR3, the DNA is TGTGCCAGCAGCTTACACCAGATAACCCAGTACTTC.